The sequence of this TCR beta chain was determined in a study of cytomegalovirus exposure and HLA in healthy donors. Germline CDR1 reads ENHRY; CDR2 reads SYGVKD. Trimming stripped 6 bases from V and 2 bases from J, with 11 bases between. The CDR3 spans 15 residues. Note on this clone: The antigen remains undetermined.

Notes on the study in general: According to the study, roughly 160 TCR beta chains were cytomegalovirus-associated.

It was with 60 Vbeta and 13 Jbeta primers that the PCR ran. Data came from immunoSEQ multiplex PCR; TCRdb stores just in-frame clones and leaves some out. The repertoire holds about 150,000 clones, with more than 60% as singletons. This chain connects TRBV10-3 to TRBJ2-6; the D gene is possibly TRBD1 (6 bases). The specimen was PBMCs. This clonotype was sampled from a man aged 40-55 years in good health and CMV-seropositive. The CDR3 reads CAISPPGAGANVLTF. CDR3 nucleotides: TGTGCCATCAGCCCTCCAGGGGCTGGGGCCAACGTCCTGACTTTC.